The clone carrying this TCR beta chain occurred many times. Antigen specificity is unknown. Trimming pared 3 bases from V and 0 bases from J, leaving 9 bases between. Germline V gives CDR1 DFQATT, CDR2 SNEGSKA (reference sequence). CDR3 size: 14 residues. The data are from a study of T cells after yellow fever vaccination. Researchers made TCR cDNA using 5'RACE template switching, and this step added a universal primer site and UMIs. In TCRdb, the 5' RACE reads were re-called with MiXCR into one record per CDR3 protein. The table lists under 300,000 distinct CDR3 sequences, about 7% of them singletons, with 1% to 1.2% in the top ten. Findings and caveats of the study: Re-detected after boosting: most primary clones, about 95% of CD4 and 80% to 90% of CD8.

This chain links TRBV20-1 with TRBJ2-1; the D is unclear. This TCR was sampled from a man aged 25 to 40 who received the YFV17D yellow fever vaccine. Sequenced here: CD4+ T cells sorted from PBMCs, sampled on the day of the yellow fever booster vaccination. The CDR3 DNA is TGCAGTGCTAGCCGTGGCGACTCCTACAATGAGCAGTTCTTC. Translation: CSASRGDSYNEQFF.